This entry lists 25 T cell receptor beta chains sequenced from one sample in a study of CD8+CD57+ T cells in acquired aplastic anemia. Genomic DNA constituted the template upon which TCR beta VDJ and CDR3 profiling was performed. TCRdb recomputed calls from the reads with MiXCR, one row per CDR3 protein. This sample has approximately 150,000 distinct CDR3 sequences; around 48% occur once, and the top ten carry approximately 1%. Patients chosen for sequencing had CD8+CD57+ cells that had expanded, as shown by flow cytometry. Material for sequencing was sorted CD4+, CD8+, or CD8+CD57+ T cells (not recorded which) from PBMCs. The origin of the receptors is a human donor with aplastic anemia.

In this sample, this clonotype turned up many times. The chain combines TRBV10-1 with TRBJ2-2, with 14 bases matching TRBD2. In germline, CDR1 is WNHNN, CDR2 SYGVQD (reference sequence). The V segment lost 6 bases and the J segment 2 bases; nucleotides outside the gene matches: 8. This CDR3 contains 18 residues. The CDR3 is CASRKGLAGADNTGELFF. The DNA of the CDR3 is TGCGCCAGCAGAAAGGGACTAGCGGGGGCCGATAACACCGGGGAGCTGTTTTTT.

The chain employs TRBV2 and TRBJ2-7; TRBD2 aligns across 8 bases. Germline CDR1 and CDR2: SNHLY and FYNNEI. V dropped 5 bases and J dropped 1; count of bases not matched to a gene: 16. The CDR3 covers 18 residues. The CDR3 loop reads CASSLRRSSGGNSYEQYF. The CDR3 nucleotides read TGTGCCAGCAGTCTGAGGCGGTCAAGCGGGGGTAATTCCTACGAGCAGTACTTC.

This clonotype appeared many times. The chain has TRBV19 and TRBJ2-3; D may be TRBD2 (6 bases). This CDR3 comprises 13 residues. Germline V gives CDR1 LNHDA, CDR2 SQIVND (reference sequence). Trimming removed 1 base from V and 5 bases from J, with 7 bases in between. CDR3 amino acids: CASSIGGVDTQYF. The CDR3 DNA is TGTGCCAGTAGTATAGGGGGGGTAGATACGCAGTATTTT.

The V and J genes are TRBV7-2 and TRBJ1-5; TRBD1 agrees at 9 bases. The germline V gene encodes CDR1 SGHTA and CDR2 FQGNSA. CDR3 length: 15 residues. V lost 5 bases to trimming and J lost 6 bases; unmatched junction nucleotides: 8. The CDR3 loop reads CASSPSHRGRQPQHF. For the CDR3, the DNA is TGTGCCAGCAGCCCGTCTCACAGGGGGCGTCAGCCCCAGCATTTT.

The chain recombines TRBV11-2 with TRBJ2-3; D not certain. This CDR3 has 15 amino acids. V gave up 3 bases and J gave up 8 bases, with 18 bases separating them. Germline CDR1 SGHAT, CDR2 FQNNGV. This CDR3 reads CASSLKPNFAGTQYF. The CDR3 nucleotides read TGTGCCAGCAGCTTGAAACCAAACTTCGCTGGTACGCAGTATTTT. Filled out from reference TRBV11-2 and TRBJ2-3, the complete variable domain reads EAGVAQSPRYKIIEKRQSVAFWCNPISGHATLYWYQQILGQGPKLLIQFQNNGVVDDSQLPKDRFSAERLKGVDSTLKIQPAKLEDSAVYLCASSLKPNFAGTQYFGPGTRLTVL.

This rearrangement joins TRBV29-1 to TRBJ2-3; 9 bases agree with TRBD2. The CDR3 has 15 amino acids. Germline assignment: CDR1 SQVTM and CDR2 ANQGSEA. V shed 2 bases and J 0 bases; nucleotides not matched to a gene: 3. This chain's CDR3 is CSVERAGGSTDTQYF. CDR3 sequence (DNA): TGCAGCGTTGAAAGAGCGGGGGGAAGCACAGATACGCAGTATTTT.

The chain recombines TRBV5-1 with TRBJ2-1; D may be TRBD2 (5 bases). The CDR3 loop spans 13 amino acids. Germline loops: CDR1 SGHRS, CDR2 YFSETQ. Trimming pared 7 bases from V and 7 bases from J, leaving 15 bases between. CDR3 protein: CASAQGLSNEQFF. CDR3 nucleotides: TGCGCCAGCGCCCAAGGACTCTCGAATGAGCAGTTCTTC.

This clonotype was observed many times. The chain carries TRBV6-1 and TRBJ2-7, with a possible D match to TRBD1 (6 bases). The germline V and J ends were trimmed by 6 bases and 7 bases, with 16 bases remaining between them. The CDR3 is 13 amino acids. Germline assignment: CDR1 MNHNS and CDR2 SASEGT. In DNA form, the CDR3 reads TGTGCCAGCAGCCAAGACAGGTGGGAAGAGCAGTACTTC. Its protein is CASSQDRWEEQYF.

This clonotype has at least ten counts. J is TRBJ2-5 and V is TRBV11-3; unclear D gene. Deletions cut 6 bases from V and 5 bases from J, with 13 bases between. The CDR3 is 13 residues long. CDR1 and CDR2 from the germline V gene are SGHNT and YENEEA. DNA for the CDR3: TGTGCCAGCAGTTTTAGTCCTCCGGAGACCCAGTACTTC. It yields the protein CASSFSPPETQYF.

Only one count was recorded for this clonotype. J is TRBJ2-2 and V is TRBV6-2 or TRBV6-3; TRBD2 agrees at 8 bases. The germline V gene has CDR1 MNHEY and CDR2 SVGEGT. The CDR3 has 18 residues. V trimming: 0 bases; J trimming: 3 bases; junction bases outside the gene matches: 9. The CDR3 loop reads CASSYSIRAGGDTGELFF. Here the CDR3 DNA reads TGTGCCAGCAGTTACTCGATCCGCGCGGGGGGCGACACCGGGGAGCTGTTTTTT.

The table lists this clonotype with a few counts. The chain uses TRBV20-1 and TRBJ2-3, with D possibly TRBD2 on 6 matching bases. Between the trimmed V and J ends, which lost 6 bases and 2 bases, there was a span of 9 bases. The CDR3 totals 12 residues. Germline V gene sequence: CDR1 DFQATT, CDR2 SNEGSKA (reference sequence). In DNA, the CDR3 is TGCAGTGCCGGGACTTACACAGATACGCAGTATTTT. The encoded protein is CSAGTYTDTQYF.

At least ten counts were recorded for this clonotype. The CDR3 DNA reads as TGCAGCGTTGAAGGGTCCGGACAGGGGTCCTACGAGCAGTACTTC. Translated, it gives CSVEGSGQGSYEQYF. The chain couples TRBV29-1 to TRBJ2-7; TRBD1 matches 9 bases. Germline V gene data show CDR1 as SQVTM and CDR2 as ANQGSEA. V dropped 1 base and J dropped 1; count of bases not matched to a gene: 5. CDR3 length: 15 residues.

This clonotype was observed a few times. A much larger clonotype is one base distant, so this may be a read error. DNA for the CDR3: TGTGCCAGCACACTCGACAGGGGCAATCAGCCCCAGCATTTT. It translates to CASTLDRGNQPQHF. The V gene is TRBV2, the J gene TRBJ1-5, with TRBD1 matching over 7 bases. The CDR3 runs 14 residues. The ends lost 7 bases at V and 2 bases at J; junction bases unmatched: 5. Per the germline V gene, CDR1 is SNHLY and CDR2 is FYNNEI.

On this clonotype: A read error may produce the germline difference seen at one junction end. This rearrangement joins TRBV6-4 to TRBJ2-1, with 9 nucleotides matching TRBD2. Germline V gene sequence: CDR1 MRHNA, CDR2 SNTAGT. The CDR3 runs 15 residues. CDR3 region: CASSDSSGSTDEQSF. The CDR3 DNA reads TGTGCCAGCAGTGACTCTAGCGGGAGTACCGATGAGCAGTCCTTC.

The chain combines TRBV19 with TRBJ2-1, with 8 bases lining up with TRBD1. Germline values: CDR1 LNHDA, CDR2 SQIVND (reference sequence). CDR3 length: 15 amino acids. V gave up 3 bases and J gave up 4 bases; unmatched junction bases: 5. Here the CDR3 reads CASSIRDRGYNEQFF. CDR3 DNA sequence: TGTGCCAGTAGTATTCGAGACAGGGGATACAATGAGCAGTTCTTC.

This clonotype was seen once. CDR3 DNA sequence: TGCAGTGCTCATCTAGCGGGAGCCTCAGATACGCAGTATTTT. Translation: CSAHLAGASDTQYF. The chain recombines TRBV20-1 with TRBJ2-3; 10 nucleotides agree with TRBD2. This CDR3 comprises 14 residues. The trim removed 5 bases at V and 4 bases at J, leaving 6 bases unmatched. Germline CDR1 reads DFQATT; CDR2 reads SNEGSKA (reference sequence).

This clonotype has ten or more counts. The chain employs TRBV6-1 and TRBJ2-1, with D tentatively TRBD1 or TRBD2 (5 bases each). V dropped 5 bases and J dropped 10 bases, with 21 bases sitting between them. The length of the CDR3 is 15 residues. Germline loops: CDR1 MNHNS, CDR2 SASEGT. CDR3: CASSPRDHNRGEQFF. The CDR3 nucleotides are TGTGCCAGCAGTCCTCGGGACCATAATAGAGGAGAGCAGTTCTTC.

This clonotype has at least ten counts. The chain recombines TRBV5-4 with TRBJ1-5; D remains ambiguous. This CDR3 region has 13 residues. Germline lookup yields CDR1 SGHNT and CDR2 YYREEE (reference sequence). The V end was cut by 0 bases, the J end by 4 bases, with 5 bases between. The CDR3 DNA reads as TGTGCCAGCAGCTTGGACCTGAATCAGCCCCAGCATTTT. Translated: CASSLDLNQPQHF.

A note on this clonotype: With a much larger clone just one base away, this may be a read error. J is TRBJ2-1 and V is TRBV4-2, with 10 nucleotides matching TRBD2. The CDR3 has 16 amino acids. The V gene end was trimmed by 4 bases and the J gene end by 5 bases; junction bases not matched to a gene: 8. Germline CDR1 reads LGHNA; CDR2 reads YNFKEQ. The CDR3 protein is CASSPGSGGLDNEQFF. The DNA for the CDR3 is TGTGCCAGCAGCCCAGGTAGCGGGGGGCTCGACAATGAGCAGTTCTTC.

This clonotype was seen once. Its ends do not fully match the called genes, so a read error is possible. As DNA, the CDR3 is TGTGCCAGCAGCCAAGCCGTCACTGAGGCTTTCTTT. Translated, it gives CASSQAVTEAFF. The rearrangement uses TRBV2 and TRBJ1-1; no reliable D call. CDR3 length: 12 residues. Germline CDR1 reads SNHLY; CDR2 reads FYNNEI.

The V gene is TRBV19, the J gene TRBJ1-2; TRBD1 might be the D (5 bases). V was shortened by 7 bases and J by 0 bases, with 9 bases between the two germline ends. The CDR3 contains 13 residues. Germline V CDR1 and CDR2: LNHDA, SQIVND (reference sequence). CDR3 DNA sequence: TGTGCCAGTAATTCGGGGGCTAACTATGGCTACACCTTC. It encodes CASNSGANYGYTF.

Of note for this clonotype: Without the conserved terminal phenylalanine or tryptophan, this CDR3 likely stems from a read error. The chain links TRBV20-1 to TRBJ1-6, with D uncertain. Germline values: CDR1 DFQATT, CDR2 SNEGSKA (reference sequence). The CDR3 spans 12 residues. In DNA form, the CDR3 reads TGCAGTGCTCACGGCAGAAATTCACCTCTCCACCTT. Its protein is CSAHGRNSPLHL.

The gene calls are TRBV20-1 and TRBJ2-1; D possibly corresponds to TRBD2 (6 bases). The CDR3 extends over 12 amino acids. Trimming cost V 3 bases and J 8 bases, with 11 bases left between them. Germline CDR1 DFQATT, CDR2 SNEGSKA (reference sequence). This CDR3 is CSARRLVDEQFF. In DNA form, the CDR3 reads TGCAGTGCTAGGAGACTAGTCGATGAGCAGTTCTTC.

The chain employs TRBV10-3 and TRBJ2-2; 8 nucleotides line up with TRBD1. This CDR3 has 15 residues. Germline-derived CDR1 and CDR2 are ENHRY and SYGVKD. V dropped 4 bases and J dropped 4; count of bases not matched to a gene: 5. The CDR3 here is CAISGETGVTGELFF. The DNA of the CDR3 is TGTGCCATCAGTGGGGAGACAGGGGTCACCGGGGAGCTGTTTTTT.

This clonotype occurred many times. J is TRBJ1-2 and V is TRBV5-6; D remains unclear. Germline V gene sequence: CDR1 SGHDT, CDR2 YYEEEE. The CDR3 contains 14 residues. V was cut by 5 bases and J by 5 bases, with 16 bases left in between. This CDR3 is CASRHTFQEYGYTF. CDR3 DNA: TGTGCCAGCAGACACACATTTCAGGAATATGGCTACACCTTC. The full variable domain, its missing parts supplied by reference TRBV5-6 and TRBJ1-2, is DAGVTQSPTHLIKTRGQQVTLRCSPKSGHDTVSWYQQALGQGPQFIFQYYEEEERQRGNFPDRFSGHQFPNYSSELNVNALLLGDSALYLCASRHTFQEYGYTFGSGTRLTVV.